This T cell receptor (beta chain) was captured in a study of blood T cell repertoires in COVID-19. This CDR3 spans 18 amino acids. The J segment lost 7 bases and the V segment lost 0 bases, leaving 13 bases of the junction unmatched. Germline CDR1 and CDR2: SGHNT and YYREEE (reference sequence). TCRdb keeps only in-frame clones here, not all; method: immunoSEQ multiplex PCR. The sample consists of approximately 120,000 clones, almost 85% of them appearing once. Sequenced: peripheral blood. The chain combines TRBV5-4 with TRBJ1-6, with 7 bases identical to TRBD1. This sequence originates from a human donor in a cohort sampled during active COVID-19. The CDR3 loop reads CASSLGGGRTGWNSPLHF. As DNA, the CDR3 is TGTGCCAGCAGCTTGGGGGGTGGACGGACAGGATGGAATTCACCCCTCCACTTT.